The 5 T cell receptor beta chains reported below all come from one sample, sequenced in a study of cytomegalovirus exposure and HLA in healthy donors. PCR amplification relied on 60 Vbeta primers (plus 13 Jbeta primers). Only in-frame clones appear in the TCRdb table, and some are missing; sequencing was by immunoSEQ multiplex PCR. The sample lists fewer than 85,000 clones; roughly 84% were seen once. Sequenced sample: PBMCs. These receptor sequences come from a man aged 65 to 85 in good health and CMV-seropositive.

V gene TRBV7-6 combines with J gene TRBJ2-7, with a weak D call TRBD2 (5 bases). V dropped 1 base and J dropped 3 bases, with 13 bases sitting between them. Per the germline V gene, CDR1 is SGHVS and CDR2 is FNYEAQ. The CDR3 sequence is 15 residues long. CDR3 DNA sequence: TGTGCCAGCAGCTTAGTCCGTGGAGGCAGCTACGAGCAGTACTTC. This sequence encodes CASSLVRGGSYEQYF.

The chain combines TRBV7-6 with TRBJ2-7; D perhaps matches TRBD2 (6 bases). The CDR3 totals 15 residues. Deletions cut 1 base from V and 3 bases from J, with 13 bases between. Per the germline V gene, CDR1 is SGHVS and CDR2 is FNYEAQ. Here the CDR3 DNA reads TGTGCCAGCAGCTTAGGCGGGACGGCTTACTACGAGCAGTACTTC. Residues: CASSLGGTAYYEQYF.

The chain combines TRBV29-1 with TRBJ1-3, with 8 bases that match TRBD1. The germline V gene has CDR1 SQVTM and CDR2 ANQGSEA. V was pared by 4 bases and J by 6 bases, with 8 bases of the junction left unmatched. The CDR3 is 14 residues long. Here the CDR3 DNA reads TGCAGCGTTGCCGGGGGCCAGGGGGCAAACACCATATATTTT. Translation: CSVAGGQGANTIYF.

This chain uses TRBV30 with TRBJ2-1; TRBD1 might be the D (6 bases). This CDR3 contains 12 residues. V was clipped by 7 bases and J by 3 bases, with 10 bases between them. Germline CDR1 is GTSNPN and CDR2 is SVGIG (reference sequence). In nucleotides, the CDR3 is TGTGCCTCAACAGGGTTCTACAATGAGCAGTTCTTC. Its protein is CASTGFYNEQFF.

In regard to this clone: A junction end diverges from the germline sequence, so it may reflect a read error. The sample holds other DNA sequences that translate to the same CDR3. The chain carries TRBV11-2 and TRBJ1-2; 10 bases are shared with TRBD1. CDR3 length equals 16 residues. CDR1 and CDR2 (germline): SGHAT, FQNNGV. For the CDR3, the DNA is TGCGCCAGCAGCCAATTCACCGGGACAGGGGCTTATGGCTACACCTTC. Its protein is CASSQFTGTGAYGYTF.